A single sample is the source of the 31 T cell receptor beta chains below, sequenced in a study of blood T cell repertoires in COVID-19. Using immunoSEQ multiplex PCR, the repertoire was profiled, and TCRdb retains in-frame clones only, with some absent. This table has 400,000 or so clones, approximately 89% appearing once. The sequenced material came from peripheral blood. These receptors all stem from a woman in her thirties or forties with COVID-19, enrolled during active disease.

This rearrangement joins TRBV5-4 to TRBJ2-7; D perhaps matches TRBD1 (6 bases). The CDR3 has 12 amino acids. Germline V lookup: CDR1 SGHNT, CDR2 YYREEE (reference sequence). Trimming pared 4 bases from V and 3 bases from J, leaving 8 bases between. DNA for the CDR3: TGTGCCAGCAGCCCACAGGGCTACGAGCAGTACTTC. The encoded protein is CASSPQGYEQYF.

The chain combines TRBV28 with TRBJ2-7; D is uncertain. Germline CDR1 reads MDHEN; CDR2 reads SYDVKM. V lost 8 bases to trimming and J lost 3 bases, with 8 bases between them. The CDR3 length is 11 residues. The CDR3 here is CASRRSYEQYF. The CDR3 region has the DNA TGTGCCAGCCGGAGAAGCTACGAGCAGTACTTC.

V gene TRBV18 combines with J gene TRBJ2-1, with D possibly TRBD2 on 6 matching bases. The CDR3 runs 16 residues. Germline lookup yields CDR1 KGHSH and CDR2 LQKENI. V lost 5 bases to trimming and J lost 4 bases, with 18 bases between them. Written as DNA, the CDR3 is TGTGCCAGCTCAACTGCCAGGAGGGCCCCGTACAATGAGCAGTTCTTC. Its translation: CASSTARRAPYNEQFF.

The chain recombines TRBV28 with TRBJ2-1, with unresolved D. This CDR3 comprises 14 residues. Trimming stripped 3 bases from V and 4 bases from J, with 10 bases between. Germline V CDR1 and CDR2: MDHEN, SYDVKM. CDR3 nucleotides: TGTGCCAGCAGTTTGGTGGCCGAATACAATGAGCAGTTCTTC. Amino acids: CASSLVAEYNEQFF.

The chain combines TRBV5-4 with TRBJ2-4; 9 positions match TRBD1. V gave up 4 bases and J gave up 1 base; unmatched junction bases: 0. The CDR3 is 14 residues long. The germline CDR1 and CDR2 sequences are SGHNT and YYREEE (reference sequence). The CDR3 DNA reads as TGTGCCAGCAGCGGACAGGGGGCCAAAAACATTCAGTACTTC. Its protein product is CASSGQGAKNIQYF.

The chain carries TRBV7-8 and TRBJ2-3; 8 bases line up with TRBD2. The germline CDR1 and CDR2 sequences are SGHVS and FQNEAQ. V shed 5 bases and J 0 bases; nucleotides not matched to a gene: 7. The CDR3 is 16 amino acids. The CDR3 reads CASSPKRGTSTDTQYF. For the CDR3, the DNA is TGTGCCAGCAGCCCGAAGCGGGGGACCAGCACAGATACGCAGTATTTT.

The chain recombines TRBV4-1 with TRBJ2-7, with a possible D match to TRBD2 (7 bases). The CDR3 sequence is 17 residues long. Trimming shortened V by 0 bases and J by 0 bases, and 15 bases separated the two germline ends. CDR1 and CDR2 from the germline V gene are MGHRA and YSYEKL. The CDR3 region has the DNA TGCGCCAGCAGCCAAGATCAGGCGGGGGCCGCCTCCTACGAGCAGTACTTC. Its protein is CASSQDQAGAASYEQYF.

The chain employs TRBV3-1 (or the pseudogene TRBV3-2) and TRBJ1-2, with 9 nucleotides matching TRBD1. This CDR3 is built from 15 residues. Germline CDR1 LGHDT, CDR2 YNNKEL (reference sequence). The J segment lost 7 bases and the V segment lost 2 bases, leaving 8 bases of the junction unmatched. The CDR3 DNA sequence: TGTGCCAGCAGCCAACTATGGGACAGGGATGGTGGCTACACCTTC. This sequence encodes CASSQLWDRDGGYTF.

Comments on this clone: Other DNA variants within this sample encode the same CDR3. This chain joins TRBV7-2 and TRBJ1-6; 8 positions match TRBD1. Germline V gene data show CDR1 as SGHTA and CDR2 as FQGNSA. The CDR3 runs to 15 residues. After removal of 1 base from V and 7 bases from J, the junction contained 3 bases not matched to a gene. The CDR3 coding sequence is TGTGCCAGCAGCTTAGGGGACAGGCGGAATTCACCCCTCCACTTT. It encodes CASSLGDRRNSPLHF.

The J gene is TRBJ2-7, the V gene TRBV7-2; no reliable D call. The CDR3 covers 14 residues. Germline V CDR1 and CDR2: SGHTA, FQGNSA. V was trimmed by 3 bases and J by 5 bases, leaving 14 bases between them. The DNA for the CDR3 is TGTGCCAGCAGCTTTAGCTGGCGTGGAAACGAGCAGTACTTC. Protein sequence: CASSFSWRGNEQYF.

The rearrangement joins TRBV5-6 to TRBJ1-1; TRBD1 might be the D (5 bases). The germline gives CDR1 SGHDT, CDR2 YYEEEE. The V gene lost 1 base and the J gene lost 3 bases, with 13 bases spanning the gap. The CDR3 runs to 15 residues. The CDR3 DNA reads TGTGCCAGCAGCTTGATGAGGAGGGGTGACACTGAAGCTTTCTTT. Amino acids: CASSLMRRGDTEAFF.

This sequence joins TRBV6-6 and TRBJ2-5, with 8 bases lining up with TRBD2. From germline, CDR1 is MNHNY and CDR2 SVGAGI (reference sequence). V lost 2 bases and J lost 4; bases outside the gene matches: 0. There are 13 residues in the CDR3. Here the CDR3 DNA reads TGTGCCAGCAGTTACGCGGGGGGAGAGACCCAGTACTTC. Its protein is CASSYAGGETQYF.

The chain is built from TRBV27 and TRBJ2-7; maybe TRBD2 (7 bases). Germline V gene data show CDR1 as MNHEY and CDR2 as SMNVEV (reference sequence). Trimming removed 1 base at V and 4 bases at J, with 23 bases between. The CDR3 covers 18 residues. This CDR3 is CASSLLGGRGTSPYEQYF. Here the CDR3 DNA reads TGTGCCAGCAGTTTATTGGGGGGGCGTGGGACAAGTCCTTACGAGCAGTACTTC.

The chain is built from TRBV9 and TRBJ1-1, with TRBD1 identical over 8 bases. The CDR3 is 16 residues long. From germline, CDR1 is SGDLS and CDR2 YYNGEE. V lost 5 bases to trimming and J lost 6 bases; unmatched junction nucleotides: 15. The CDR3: CASSLLTGQGVPEAFF. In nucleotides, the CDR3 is TGTGCCAGCAGTCTTCTCACAGGACAGGGCGTCCCTGAAGCTTTCTTT.

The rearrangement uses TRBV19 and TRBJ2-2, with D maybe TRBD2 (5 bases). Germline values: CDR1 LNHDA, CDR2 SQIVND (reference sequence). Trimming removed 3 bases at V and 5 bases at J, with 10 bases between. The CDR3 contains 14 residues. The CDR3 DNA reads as TGTGCCAGTAGTATTTATACGGGGACCGGGGAGCTGTTTTTT. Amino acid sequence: CASSIYTGTGELFF.

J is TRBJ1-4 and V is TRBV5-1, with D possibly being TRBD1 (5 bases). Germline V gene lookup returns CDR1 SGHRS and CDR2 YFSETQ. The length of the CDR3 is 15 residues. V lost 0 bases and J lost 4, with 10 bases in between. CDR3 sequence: CASSLGGRLNEKLFF. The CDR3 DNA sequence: TGCGCCAGCAGCTTGGGGGGGAGGCTTAATGAAAAACTGTTTTTT. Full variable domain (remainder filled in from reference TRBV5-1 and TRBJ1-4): KAGVTQTPRYLIKTRGQQVTLSCSPISGHRSVSWYQQTPGQGLQFLFEYFSETQRNKGNFPGRFSGRQFSNSRSEMNVSTLELGDSALYLCASSLGGRLNEKLFFGSGTQLSVL.

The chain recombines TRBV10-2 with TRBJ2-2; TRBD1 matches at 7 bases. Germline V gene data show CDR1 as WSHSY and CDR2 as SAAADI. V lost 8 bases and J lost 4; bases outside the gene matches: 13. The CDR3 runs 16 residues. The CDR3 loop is CASGTPRGQTTGELFF. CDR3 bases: TGCGCCAGCGGGACCCCCCGGGGACAGACCACCGGGGAGCTGTTTTTT.

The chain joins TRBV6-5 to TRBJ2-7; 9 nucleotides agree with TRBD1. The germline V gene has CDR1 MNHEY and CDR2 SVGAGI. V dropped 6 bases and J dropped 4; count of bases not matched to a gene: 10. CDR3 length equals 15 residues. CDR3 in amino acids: CASRRAGTGYYEQYF. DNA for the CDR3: TGTGCCAGCAGACGAGCCGGGACAGGGTATTACGAGCAGTACTTC.

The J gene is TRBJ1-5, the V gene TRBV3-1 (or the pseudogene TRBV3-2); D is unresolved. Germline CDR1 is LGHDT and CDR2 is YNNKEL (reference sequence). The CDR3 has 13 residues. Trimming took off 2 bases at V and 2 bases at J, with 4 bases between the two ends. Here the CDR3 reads CASSQRGNQPQHF. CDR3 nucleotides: TGTGCCAGCAGCCAACGGGGCAATCAGCCCCAGCATTTT.

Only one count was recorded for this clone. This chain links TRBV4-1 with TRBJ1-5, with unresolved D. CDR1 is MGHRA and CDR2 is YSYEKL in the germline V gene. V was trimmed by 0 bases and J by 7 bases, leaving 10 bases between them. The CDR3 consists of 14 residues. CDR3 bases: TGCGCCAGCAGCCAAGAATCCGCGCGCCAGCCCCAGCATTTT. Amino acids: CASSQESARQPQHF.

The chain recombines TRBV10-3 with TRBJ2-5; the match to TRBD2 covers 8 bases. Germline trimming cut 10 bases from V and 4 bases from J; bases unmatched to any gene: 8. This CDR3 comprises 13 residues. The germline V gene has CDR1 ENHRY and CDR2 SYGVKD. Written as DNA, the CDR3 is TGTGCCACCGCCGGGGGGGTAGGAGAGACCCAGTACTTC. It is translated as CATAGGVGETQYF.

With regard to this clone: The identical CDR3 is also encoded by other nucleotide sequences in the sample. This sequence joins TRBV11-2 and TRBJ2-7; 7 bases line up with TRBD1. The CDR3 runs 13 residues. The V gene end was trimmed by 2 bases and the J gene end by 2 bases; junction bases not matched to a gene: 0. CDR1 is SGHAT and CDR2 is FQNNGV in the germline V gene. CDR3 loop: CASSLTGAYEQYF. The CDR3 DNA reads TGTGCCAGCAGCTTAACAGGGGCCTACGAGCAGTACTTC. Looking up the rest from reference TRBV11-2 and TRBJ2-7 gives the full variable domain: EAGVAQSPRYKIIEKRQSVAFWCNPISGHATLYWYQQILGQGPKLLIQFQNNGVVDDSQLPKDRFSAERLKGVDSTLKIQPAKLEDSAVYLCASSLTGAYEQYFGPGTRLTVT.

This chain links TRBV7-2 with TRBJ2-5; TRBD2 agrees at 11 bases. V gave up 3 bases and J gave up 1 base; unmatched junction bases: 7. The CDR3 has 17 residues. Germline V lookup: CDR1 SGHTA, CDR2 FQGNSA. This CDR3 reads CASSFTPSGGLQETQYF. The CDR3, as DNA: TGTGCCAGCAGCTTTACTCCTAGCGGGGGGCTCCAAGAGACCCAGTACTTC.

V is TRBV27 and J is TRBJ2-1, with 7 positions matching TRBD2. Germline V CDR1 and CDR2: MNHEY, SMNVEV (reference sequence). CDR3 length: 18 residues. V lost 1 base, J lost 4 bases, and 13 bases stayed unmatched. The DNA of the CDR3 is TGTGCCAGCAGTTTATTGGGGCTTTCAACGGGACTATACAATGAGCAGTTCTTC. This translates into CASSLLGLSTGLYNEQFF.

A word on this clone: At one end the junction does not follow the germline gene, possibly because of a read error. CDR3 in DNA: TGTGCCAGCTCACCACGAAGGACAGACCATCAGCTCCAGCATTTT. This translates into CASSPRRTDHQLQHF. The V call is TRBV18, the J call TRBJ1-5; weak D call: TRBD1 (6 bases). The CDR3 is 15 residues long. Germline V lookup: CDR1 KGHSH, CDR2 LQKENI.

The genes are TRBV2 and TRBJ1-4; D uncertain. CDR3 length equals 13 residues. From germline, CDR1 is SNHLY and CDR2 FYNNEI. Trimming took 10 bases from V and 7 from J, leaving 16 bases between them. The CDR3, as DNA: TGTGCCACCTCCGGGGAGGTACTTGAAAAACTGTTTTTT. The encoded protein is CATSGEVLEKLFF.

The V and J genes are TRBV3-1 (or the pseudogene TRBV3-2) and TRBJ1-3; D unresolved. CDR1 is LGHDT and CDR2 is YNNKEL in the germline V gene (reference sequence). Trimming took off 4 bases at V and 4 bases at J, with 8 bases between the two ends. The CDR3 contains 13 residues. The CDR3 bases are TGTGCCAGCAGCCTTAGAATGGGAAACACCATATATTTT. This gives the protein CASSLRMGNTIYF.

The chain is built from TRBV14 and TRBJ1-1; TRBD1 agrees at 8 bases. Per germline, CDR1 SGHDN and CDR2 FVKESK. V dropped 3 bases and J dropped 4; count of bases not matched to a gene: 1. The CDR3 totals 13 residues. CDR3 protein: CASSQTGATEAFF. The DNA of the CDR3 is TGTGCCAGCAGCCAGACAGGGGCCACTGAAGCTTTCTTT.

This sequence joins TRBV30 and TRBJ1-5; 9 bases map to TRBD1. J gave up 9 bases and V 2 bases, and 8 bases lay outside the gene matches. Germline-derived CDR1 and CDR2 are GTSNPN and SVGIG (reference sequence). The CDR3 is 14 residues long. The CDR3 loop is CAWSRGQGIRPQHF. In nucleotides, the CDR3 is TGTGCCTGGAGTAGGGGACAGGGCATTAGGCCCCAGCATTTT.

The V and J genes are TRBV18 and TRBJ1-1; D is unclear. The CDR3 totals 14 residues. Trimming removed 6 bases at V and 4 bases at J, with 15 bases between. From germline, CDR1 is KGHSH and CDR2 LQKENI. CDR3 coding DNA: TGTGCCAGCTCGCTACGGACTGAGGGCACTGAAGCTTTCTTT. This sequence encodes CASSLRTEGTEAFF.

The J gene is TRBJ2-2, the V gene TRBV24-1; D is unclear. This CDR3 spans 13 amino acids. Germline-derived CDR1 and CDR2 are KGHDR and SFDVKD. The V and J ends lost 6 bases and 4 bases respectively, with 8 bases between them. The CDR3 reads CATSSQFTGELFF. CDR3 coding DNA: TGTGCCACCAGTTCGCAGTTCACCGGGGAGCTGTTTTTT.